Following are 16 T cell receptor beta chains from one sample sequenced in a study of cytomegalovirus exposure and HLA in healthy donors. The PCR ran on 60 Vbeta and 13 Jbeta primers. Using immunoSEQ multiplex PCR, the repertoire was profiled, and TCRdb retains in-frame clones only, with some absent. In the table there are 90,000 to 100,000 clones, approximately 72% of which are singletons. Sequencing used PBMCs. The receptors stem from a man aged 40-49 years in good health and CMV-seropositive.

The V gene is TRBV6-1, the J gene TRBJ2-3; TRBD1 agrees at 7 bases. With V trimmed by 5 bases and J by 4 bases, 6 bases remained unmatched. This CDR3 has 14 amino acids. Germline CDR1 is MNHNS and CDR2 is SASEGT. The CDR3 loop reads CASSLRTGSDTQYF. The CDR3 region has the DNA TGTGCCAGCAGTCTTCGGACAGGTTCAGATACGCAGTATTTT.

The CDR3: CASRSQGPGYTF. The DNA for the CDR3 is TGTGCCAGCAGGTCCCAGGGCCCCGGCTACACCTTC. This chain links TRBV6-5 with TRBJ1-2; a possible D gene is TRBD1 (5 bases). The CDR3 has 12 amino acids. Germline loops: CDR1 MNHEY, CDR2 SVGAGI. V was pared by 6 bases and J by 8 bases, with 13 bases between.

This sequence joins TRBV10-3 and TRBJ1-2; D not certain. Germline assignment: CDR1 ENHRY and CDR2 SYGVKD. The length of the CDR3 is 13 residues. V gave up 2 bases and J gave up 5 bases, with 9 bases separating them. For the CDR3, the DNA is TGTGCCATCAGTGAGACGGGGATTTATGGCTACACCTTC. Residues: CAISETGIYGYTF.

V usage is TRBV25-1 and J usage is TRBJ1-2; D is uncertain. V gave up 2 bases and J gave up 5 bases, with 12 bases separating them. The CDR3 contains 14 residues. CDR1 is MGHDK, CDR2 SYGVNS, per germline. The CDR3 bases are TGTGCCAGCAGTGAAGTGTCAGAAATATATGGCTACACCTTC. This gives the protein CASSEVSEIYGYTF.

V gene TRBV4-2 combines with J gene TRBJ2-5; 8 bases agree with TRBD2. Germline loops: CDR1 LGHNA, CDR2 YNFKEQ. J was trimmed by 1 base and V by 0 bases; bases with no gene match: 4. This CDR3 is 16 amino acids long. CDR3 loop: CASSQEVAGGQETQYF. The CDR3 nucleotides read TGTGCCAGCAGCCAAGAGGTCGCGGGGGGCCAAGAGACCCAGTACTTC.

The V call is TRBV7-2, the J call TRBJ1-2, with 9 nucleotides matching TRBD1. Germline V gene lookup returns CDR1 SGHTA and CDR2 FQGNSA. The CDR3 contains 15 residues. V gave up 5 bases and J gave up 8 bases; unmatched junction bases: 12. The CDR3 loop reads CASSPTGTGTRGYTF. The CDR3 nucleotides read TGTGCCAGCAGCCCCACCGGGACAGGGACGCGGGGCTACACCTTC. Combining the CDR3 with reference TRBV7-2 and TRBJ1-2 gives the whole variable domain GAGVSQSPSNKVTEKGKDVELRCDPISGHTALYWYRQSLGQGLEFLIYFQGNSAPDKSGLPSDRFSAERTGGSVSTLTIQRTQQEDSAVYLCASSPTGTGTRGYTFGSGTRLTVV.

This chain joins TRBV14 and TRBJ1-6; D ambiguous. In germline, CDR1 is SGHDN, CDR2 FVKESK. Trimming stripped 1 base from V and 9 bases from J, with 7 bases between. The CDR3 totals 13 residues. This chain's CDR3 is CASSQAGGSPLHF. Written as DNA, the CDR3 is TGTGCCAGCAGCCAAGCCGGAGGTTCACCCCTCCACTTT.

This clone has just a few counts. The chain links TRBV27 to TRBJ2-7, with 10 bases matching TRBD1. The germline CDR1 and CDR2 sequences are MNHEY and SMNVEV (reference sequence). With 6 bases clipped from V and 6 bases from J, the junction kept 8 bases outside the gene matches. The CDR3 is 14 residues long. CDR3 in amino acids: CASRRTGGLGEQYF. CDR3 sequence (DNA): TGTGCCAGCAGACGGACAGGGGGTCTCGGCGAGCAGTACTTC.

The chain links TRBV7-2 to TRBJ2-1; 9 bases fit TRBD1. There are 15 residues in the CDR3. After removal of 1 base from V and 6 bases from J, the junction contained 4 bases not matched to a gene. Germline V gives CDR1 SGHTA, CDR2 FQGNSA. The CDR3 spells CASSLGGQGINEQFF. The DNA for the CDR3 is TGTGCCAGCAGCTTAGGGGGACAGGGAATCAATGAGCAGTTCTTC.

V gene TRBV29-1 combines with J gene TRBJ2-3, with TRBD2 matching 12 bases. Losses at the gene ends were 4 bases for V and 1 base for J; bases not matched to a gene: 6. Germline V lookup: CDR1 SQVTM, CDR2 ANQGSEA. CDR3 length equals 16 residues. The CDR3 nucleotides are TGCAGCGTTGCCCTAAGACTAGCGGGGGGCACAGATACGCAGTATTTT. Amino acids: CSVALRLAGGTDTQYF.

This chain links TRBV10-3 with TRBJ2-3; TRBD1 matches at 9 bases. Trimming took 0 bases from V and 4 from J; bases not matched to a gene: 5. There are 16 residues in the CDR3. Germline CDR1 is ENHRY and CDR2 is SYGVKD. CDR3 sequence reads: CAISESGGQGADTQYF. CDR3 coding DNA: TGTGCCATCAGTGAGTCGGGGGGACAGGGTGCAGATACGCAGTATTTT.

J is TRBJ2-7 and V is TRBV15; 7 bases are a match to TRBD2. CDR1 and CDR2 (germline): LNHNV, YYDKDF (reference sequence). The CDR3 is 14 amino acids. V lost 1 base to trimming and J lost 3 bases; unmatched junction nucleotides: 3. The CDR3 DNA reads TGTGCCACCAGCAGAGCCGGGGAGGGCTACGAGCAGTACTTC. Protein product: CATSRAGEGYEQYF.

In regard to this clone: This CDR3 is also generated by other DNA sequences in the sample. Here the CDR3 DNA reads TGTGCCAGCAGCTTGGGACAGCAGAACACTGAAGCTTTCTTT. This translates into CASSLGQQNTEAFF. This chain links TRBV5-4 with TRBJ1-1; D perhaps matches TRBD1 (5 bases). Germline-derived CDR1 and CDR2 are SGHNT and YYREEE (reference sequence). V was cut by 0 bases and J by 1 base, with 7 bases left in between. This CDR3 has 14 residues.

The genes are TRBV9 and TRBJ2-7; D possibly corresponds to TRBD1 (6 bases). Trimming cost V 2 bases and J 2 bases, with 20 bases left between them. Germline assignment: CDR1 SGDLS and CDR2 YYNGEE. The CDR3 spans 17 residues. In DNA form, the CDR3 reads TGTGCCAGCAGCGTTACACTTCAGGGGCCCATAACCTACGAGCAGTACTTC. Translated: CASSVTLQGPITYEQYF.

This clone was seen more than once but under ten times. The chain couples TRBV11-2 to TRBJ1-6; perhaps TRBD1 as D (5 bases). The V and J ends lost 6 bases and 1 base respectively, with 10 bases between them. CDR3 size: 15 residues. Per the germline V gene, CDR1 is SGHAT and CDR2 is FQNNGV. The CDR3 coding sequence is TGTGCCAGCAGTTTACAGGCTTCCTATAATTCACCCCTCCACTTT. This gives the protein CASSLQASYNSPLHF.

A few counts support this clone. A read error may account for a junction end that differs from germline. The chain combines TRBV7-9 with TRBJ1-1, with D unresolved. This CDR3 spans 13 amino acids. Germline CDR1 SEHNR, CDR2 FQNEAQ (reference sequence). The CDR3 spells CSSSLRGVTEAFF. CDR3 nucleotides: TGTTCCAGCAGCTTACGGGGAGTCACTGAAGCTTTCTTT.